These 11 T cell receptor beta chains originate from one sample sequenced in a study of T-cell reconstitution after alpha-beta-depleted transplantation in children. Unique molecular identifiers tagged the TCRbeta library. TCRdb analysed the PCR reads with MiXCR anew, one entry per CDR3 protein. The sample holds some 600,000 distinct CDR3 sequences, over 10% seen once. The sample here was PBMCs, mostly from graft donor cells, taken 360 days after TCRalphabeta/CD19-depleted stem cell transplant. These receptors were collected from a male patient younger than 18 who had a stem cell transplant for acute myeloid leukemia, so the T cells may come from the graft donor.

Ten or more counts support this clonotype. This CDR3 reads CASSLVLGPSGANVLTF. CDR3 in DNA: TGTGCCAGCAGTTTGGTTTTGGGACCCTCTGGGGCCAACGTCCTGACTTTC. The chain employs TRBV12-3 or TRBV12-4 and TRBJ2-6, with D perhaps matching TRBD1 or TRBD2 (5 bases each). V lost 3 bases and J lost 0, with 12 bases in between. The CDR3 loop spans 17 amino acids.

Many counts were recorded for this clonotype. This chain's CDR3 is CASSIEGGVILLNEQFF. The CDR3 region has the DNA TGTGCCAGTAGTATAGAAGGTGGCGTGATCCTCCTCAATGAGCAGTTCTTC. The genes are TRBV19 and TRBJ2-1; D is ambiguous. Between the trimmed V and J ends, which lost 0 bases and 6 bases, there was a span of 18 bases. The CDR3 contains 17 residues. Germline-derived CDR1 and CDR2 are LNHDA and SQIVND (reference sequence).

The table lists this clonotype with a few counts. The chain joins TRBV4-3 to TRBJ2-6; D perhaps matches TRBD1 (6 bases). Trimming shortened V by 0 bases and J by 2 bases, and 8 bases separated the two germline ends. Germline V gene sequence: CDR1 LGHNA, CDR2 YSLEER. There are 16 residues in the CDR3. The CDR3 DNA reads TGCGCCAGCAGCCAAGATTCAGGGGCTGGGGCCAACGTCCTGACTTTC. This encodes CASSQDSGAGANVLTF.

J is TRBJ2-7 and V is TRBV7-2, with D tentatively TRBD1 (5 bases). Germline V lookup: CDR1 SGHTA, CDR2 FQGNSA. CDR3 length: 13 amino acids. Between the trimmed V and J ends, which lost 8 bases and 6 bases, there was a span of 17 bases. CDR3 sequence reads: CASGPNWGAEQYF. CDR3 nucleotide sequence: TGTGCCAGCGGACCGAACTGGGGCGCCGAGCAGTACTTC.

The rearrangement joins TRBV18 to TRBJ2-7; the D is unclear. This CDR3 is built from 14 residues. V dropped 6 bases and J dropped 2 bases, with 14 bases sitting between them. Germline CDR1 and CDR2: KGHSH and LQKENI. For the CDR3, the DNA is TGTGCCAGCTCCCCCTTGGGGTCTGCCTACGAGCAGTACTTC. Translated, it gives CASSPLGSAYEQYF.

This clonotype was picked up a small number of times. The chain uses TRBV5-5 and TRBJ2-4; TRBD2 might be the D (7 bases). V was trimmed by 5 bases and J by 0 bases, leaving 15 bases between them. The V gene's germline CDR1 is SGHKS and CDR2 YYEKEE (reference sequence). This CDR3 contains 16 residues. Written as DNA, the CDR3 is TGTGCCAGCAGGGGGGGGGAGGGGGTAGCCAAAAACATTCAGTACTTC. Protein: CASRGGEGVAKNIQYF. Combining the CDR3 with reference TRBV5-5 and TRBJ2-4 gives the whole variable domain DAGVTQSPTHLIKTRGQQVTLRCSPISGHKSVSWYQQVLGQGPQFIFQYYEKEERGRGNFPDRFSARQFPNYSSELNVNALLLGDSALYLCASRGGEGVAKNIQYFGAGTRLSVL.

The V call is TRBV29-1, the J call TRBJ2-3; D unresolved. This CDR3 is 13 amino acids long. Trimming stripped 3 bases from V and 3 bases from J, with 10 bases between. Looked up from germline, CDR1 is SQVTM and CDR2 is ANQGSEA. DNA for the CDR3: TGCAGCGTTGACGCACATACGACAGATACGCAGTATTTT. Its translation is CSVDAHTTDTQYF.

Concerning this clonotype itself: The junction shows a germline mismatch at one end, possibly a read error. The chain's CDR3 is CASSPAGASSYNEHFF. The CDR3, as DNA: TGTGCCAGCAGCCCCGCGGGTGCGAGCTCCTACAATGAGCATTTCTTC. The V gene is TRBV7-2, the J gene TRBJ2-1, with D perhaps TRBD2 (5 bases). The CDR3 sequence is 16 residues long. Germline assignment: CDR1 SGHTA and CDR2 FQGNSA.

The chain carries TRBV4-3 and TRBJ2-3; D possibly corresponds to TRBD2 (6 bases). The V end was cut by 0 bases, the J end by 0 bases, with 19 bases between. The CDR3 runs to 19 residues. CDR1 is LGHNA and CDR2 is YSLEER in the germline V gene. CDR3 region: CASSQEGRRGRYSTDTQYF. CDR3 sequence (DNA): TGCGCCAGCAGCCAAGAGGGGCGGAGGGGCCGATATAGCACAGATACGCAGTATTTT.

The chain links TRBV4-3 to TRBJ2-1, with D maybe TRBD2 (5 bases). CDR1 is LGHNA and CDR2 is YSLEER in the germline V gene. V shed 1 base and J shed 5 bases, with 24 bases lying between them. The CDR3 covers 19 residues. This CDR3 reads CASSQVRGIALKLNNEQFF. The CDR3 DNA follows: TGCGCCAGCAGCCAAGTCCGGGGTATAGCGTTAAAGTTGAACAATGAGCAGTTCTTC.

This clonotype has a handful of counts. The CDR3 nucleotides are TGTGCCTGGAGTGTACGAAAGCTAGCGGGAGACGAGCAGTACTTC. As protein: CAWSVRKLAGDEQYF. The rearrangement uses TRBV30 and TRBJ2-7; 10 nucleotides match TRBD2. V shed 0 bases, J shed 5 bases, and the junction held 7 bases outside the gene matches. CDR1 GTSNPN and CDR2 SVGIG come from the germline V gene (reference sequence). The CDR3 covers 15 residues. The variable domain in full, with the rest retrieved from reference TRBV30 and TRBJ2-7, is SQTIHQWPATLVQPVGSPLSLECTVEGTSNPNLYWYRQAAGRGLQLLFYSVGIGQISSEVPQNLSASRPQDRQFILSSKKLLLSDSGFYLCAWSVRKLAGDEQYFGPGTRLTVT.